Reported below is one T cell receptor beta chain. V lost 8 bases and J lost 2; bases outside the gene matches: 12. Per the germline V gene, CDR1 is MNHEY and CDR2 is SVGAGI. This CDR3 has 15 residues. These data come from a study of blood T cell repertoires in COVID-19. Study context: Both acute and convalescent COVID-19 samples were obtained from the United States, Italy and Spain. T cells, B-cell-depleted T cells, or PBMCs supplied cDNA or gDNA.

Generated by immunoSEQ multiplex PCR, the TCRdb table keeps only in-frame clones and is missing some. This sample has fewer than 250,000 clones; roughly 90% occur once, and the top ten carry around 8.9%. This study enrolled people aged roughly 18 to 100 from about 26 US geographic areas. Participants' own reports of clinical history determined their cohort assignment. The sequenced sample was PBMCs or T cells enriched from blood (not recorded which). The TCR sequence derives from a woman between 18 and 30 years old who had recovered from COVID-19. The J gene is TRBJ2-7, the V gene TRBV6-5; TRBD2 agrees at 7 bases. The CDR3, as DNA: TGTGCCAGCCTGCCAGGGAGGGGTAGCCCCTACGAGCAGTACTTC. The encoded protein is CASLPGRGSPYEQYF.